This T cell receptor beta chain was captured by sequencing in a study of CD8 T cells in ankylosing spondylitis. Study-wide results and caveats: Significant enrichment of disease-linked clones was reported in matched ankylosing spondylitis synovial fluid. A TCR beta motif of fewer than ten highly homologous variants seemed to mark ankylosing spondylitis blood. Researchers report that disease-linked clones proved CD8+ and relatively rare in peripheral blood. Prior literature has documented some motif variants in synovial fluid and blood from reactive arthritis.

On this clonotype: Its target is unknown.

V was trimmed by 3 bases and J by 5 bases, leaving 7 bases between them. The CDR3 sequence is 12 residues long. Per germline, CDR1 MNHNS and CDR2 SASEGT. Making the TCR beta libraries involved quantitative 5'-RACE with molecular barcodes. Each CDR3 protein gets one entry after TCRdb re-called the 5' RACE reads with MiXCR. The sample holds over 600,000 distinct CDR3 sequences, 15% to 20% seen once. Sequenced sample: blood, either unsorted or a sorted T cell fraction (not recorded which). The receptor's source is a male donor with ankylosing spondylitis. This chain links TRBV6-1 with TRBJ2-5; D is uncertain. The CDR3 loop reads CASSETRETQYF. CDR3 nucleotide sequence: TGTGCCAGCAGTGAGACCAGGGAGACCCAGTACTTC.